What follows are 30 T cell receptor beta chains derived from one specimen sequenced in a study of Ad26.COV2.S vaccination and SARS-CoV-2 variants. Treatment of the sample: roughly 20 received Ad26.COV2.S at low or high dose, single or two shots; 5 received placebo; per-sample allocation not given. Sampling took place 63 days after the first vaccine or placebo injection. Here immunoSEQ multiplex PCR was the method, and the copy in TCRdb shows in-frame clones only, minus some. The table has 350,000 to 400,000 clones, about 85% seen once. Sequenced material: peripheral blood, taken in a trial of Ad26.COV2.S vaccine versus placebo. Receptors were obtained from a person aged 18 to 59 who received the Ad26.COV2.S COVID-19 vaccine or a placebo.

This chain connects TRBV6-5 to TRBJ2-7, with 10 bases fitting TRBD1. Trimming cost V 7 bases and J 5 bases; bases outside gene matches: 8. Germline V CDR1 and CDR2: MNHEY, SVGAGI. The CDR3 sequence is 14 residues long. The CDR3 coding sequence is TGTGCCAGCAATCGGGACAGGGGCATCAACGAGCAGTACTTC. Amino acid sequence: CASNRDRGINEQYF.

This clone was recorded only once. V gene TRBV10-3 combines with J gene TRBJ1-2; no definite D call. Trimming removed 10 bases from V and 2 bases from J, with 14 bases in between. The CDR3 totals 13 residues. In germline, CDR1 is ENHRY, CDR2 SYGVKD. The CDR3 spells CATVTDGNYGYTF. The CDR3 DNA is TGTGCCACCGTCACGGACGGAAACTATGGCTACACCTTC.

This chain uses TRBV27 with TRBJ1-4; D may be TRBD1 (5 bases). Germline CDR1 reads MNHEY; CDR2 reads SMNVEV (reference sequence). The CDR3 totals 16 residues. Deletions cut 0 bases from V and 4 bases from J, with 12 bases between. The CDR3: CASSLSGQGRNEKLFF. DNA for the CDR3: TGTGCCAGCAGTTTATCGGGGCAGGGCCGTAATGAAAAACTGTTTTTT.

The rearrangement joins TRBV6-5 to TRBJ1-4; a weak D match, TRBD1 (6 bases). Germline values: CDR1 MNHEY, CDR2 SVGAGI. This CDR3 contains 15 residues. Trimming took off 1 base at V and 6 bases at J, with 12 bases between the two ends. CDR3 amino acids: CASSYYGGADEKLFF. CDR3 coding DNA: TGTGCCAGCAGTTACTATGGGGGGGCCGATGAAAAACTGTTTTTT.

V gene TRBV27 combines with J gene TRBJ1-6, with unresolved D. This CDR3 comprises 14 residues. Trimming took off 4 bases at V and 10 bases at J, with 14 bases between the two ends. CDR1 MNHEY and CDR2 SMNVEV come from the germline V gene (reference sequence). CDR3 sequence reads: CASSSGPRGSPLHF. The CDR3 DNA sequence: TGTGCCAGCAGTTCCGGGCCTCGAGGGTCACCCCTCCACTTT.

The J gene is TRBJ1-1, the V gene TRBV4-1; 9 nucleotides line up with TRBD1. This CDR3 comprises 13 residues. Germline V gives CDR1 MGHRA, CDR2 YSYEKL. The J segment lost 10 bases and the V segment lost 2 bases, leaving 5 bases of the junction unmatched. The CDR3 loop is CASSQQPDRGAFF. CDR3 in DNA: TGCGCCAGCAGCCAACAACCGGACAGGGGAGCTTTCTTT.

The CDR3 region has the DNA TGCGCCAGCAGTAGGACAGGGTCCTACAATGAGCAGTTCTTC. This encodes CASSRTGSYNEQFF. V gene TRBV5-1 combines with J gene TRBJ2-1; 8 nucleotides align to TRBD1. V was clipped by 5 bases and J by 1 base; unmatched bases: 2. The CDR3 has 14 amino acids. Germline lookup yields CDR1 SGHRS and CDR2 YFSETQ.

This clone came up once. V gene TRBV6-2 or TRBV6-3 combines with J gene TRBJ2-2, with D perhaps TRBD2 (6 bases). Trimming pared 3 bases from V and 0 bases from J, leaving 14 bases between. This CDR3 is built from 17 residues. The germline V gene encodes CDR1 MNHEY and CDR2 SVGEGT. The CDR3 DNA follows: TGTGCCAGCAGTTATATGAGGGCGGGGTCGAACACCGGGGAGCTGTTTTTT. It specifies CASSYMRAGSNTGELFF.

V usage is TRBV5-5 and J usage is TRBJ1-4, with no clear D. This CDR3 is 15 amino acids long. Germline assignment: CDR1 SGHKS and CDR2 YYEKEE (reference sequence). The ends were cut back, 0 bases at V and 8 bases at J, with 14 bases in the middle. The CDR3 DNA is TGTGCCAGCAGCTTGGAAAACTGGGAATGGGAAAAACTGTTTTTT. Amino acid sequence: CASSLENWEWEKLFF.

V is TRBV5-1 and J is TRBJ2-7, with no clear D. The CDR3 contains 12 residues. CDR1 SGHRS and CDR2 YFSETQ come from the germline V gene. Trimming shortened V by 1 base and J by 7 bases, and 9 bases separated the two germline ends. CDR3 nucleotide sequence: TGCGCCAGCAGCTTGAGTATTGGGGAGCAGTACTTC. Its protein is CASSLSIGEQYF. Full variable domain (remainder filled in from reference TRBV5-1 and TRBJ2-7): KAGVTQTPRYLIKTRGQQVTLSCSPISGHRSVSWYQQTPGQGLQFLFEYFSETQRNKGNFPGRFSGRQFSNSRSEMNVSTLELGDSALYLCASSLSIGEQYFGPGTRLTVT.

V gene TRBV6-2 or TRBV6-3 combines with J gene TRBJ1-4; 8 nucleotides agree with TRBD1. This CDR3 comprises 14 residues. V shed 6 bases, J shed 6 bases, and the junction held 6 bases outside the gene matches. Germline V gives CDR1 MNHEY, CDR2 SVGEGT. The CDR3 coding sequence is TGTGCCAGCAGCGCGGACAGGGCGGATGAAAAACTGTTTTTT. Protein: CASSADRADEKLFF.

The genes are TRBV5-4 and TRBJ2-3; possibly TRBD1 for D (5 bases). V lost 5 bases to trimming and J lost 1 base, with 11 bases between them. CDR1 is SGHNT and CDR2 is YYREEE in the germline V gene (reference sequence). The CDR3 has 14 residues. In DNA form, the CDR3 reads TGTGCCAGCAGTTCGCGCAGGGGCACAGATACGCAGTATTTT. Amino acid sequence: CASSSRRGTDTQYF.

In DNA, the CDR3 is TGTGCCAGCAGTGAAGCTTCTATAAGGGGGTACGAGCAGTACTTC. Translation gives CASSEASIRGYEQYF. V usage is TRBV2 and J usage is TRBJ2-7, with a weak D call TRBD1 (6 bases). CDR1 is SNHLY and CDR2 is FYNNEI in the germline V gene. The CDR3 consists of 15 residues. V gave up 0 bases and J gave up 4 bases, with 13 bases separating them.

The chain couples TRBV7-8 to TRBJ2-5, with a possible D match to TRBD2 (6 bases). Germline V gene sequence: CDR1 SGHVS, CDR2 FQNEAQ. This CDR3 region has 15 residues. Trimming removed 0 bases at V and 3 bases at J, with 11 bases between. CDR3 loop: CASSLAGRGKETQYF. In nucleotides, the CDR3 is TGTGCCAGCAGCTTAGCGGGGCGGGGAAAAGAGACCCAGTACTTC.

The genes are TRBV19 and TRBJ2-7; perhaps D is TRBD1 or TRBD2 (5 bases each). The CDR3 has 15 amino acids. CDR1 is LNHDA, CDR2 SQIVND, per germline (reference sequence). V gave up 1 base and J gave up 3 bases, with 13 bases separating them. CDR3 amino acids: CASSIASGLYYEQYF. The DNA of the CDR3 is TGTGCCAGTAGTATAGCCTCGGGGCTGTACTACGAGCAGTACTTC.

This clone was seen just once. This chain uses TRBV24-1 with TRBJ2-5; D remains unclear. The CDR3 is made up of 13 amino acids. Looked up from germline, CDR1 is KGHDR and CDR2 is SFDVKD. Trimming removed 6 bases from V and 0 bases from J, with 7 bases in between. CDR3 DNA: TGTGCCACCAGTTCCGCGTACCAAGAGACCCAGTACTTC. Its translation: CATSSAYQETQYF.

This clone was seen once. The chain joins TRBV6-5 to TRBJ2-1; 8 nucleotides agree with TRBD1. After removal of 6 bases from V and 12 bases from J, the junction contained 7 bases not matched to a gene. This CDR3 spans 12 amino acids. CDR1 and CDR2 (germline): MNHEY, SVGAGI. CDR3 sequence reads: CASRPSDRGQFF. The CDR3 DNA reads TGTGCCAGCAGGCCGAGTGACAGGGGGCAGTTCTTC.

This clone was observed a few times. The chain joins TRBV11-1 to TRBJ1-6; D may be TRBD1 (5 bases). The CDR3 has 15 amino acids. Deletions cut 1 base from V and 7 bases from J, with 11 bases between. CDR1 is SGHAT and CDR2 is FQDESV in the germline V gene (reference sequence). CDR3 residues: CASSLGRGSNSPLHF. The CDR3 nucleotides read TGTGCCAGCAGCTTAGGGAGGGGTTCGAATTCACCCCTCCACTTT. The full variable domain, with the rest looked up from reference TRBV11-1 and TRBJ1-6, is EAEVAQSPRYKITEKSQAVAFWCDPISGHATLYWYRQILGQGPELLVQFQDESVVDDSQLPKDRFSAERLKGVDSTLKIQPAELGDSAMYLCASSLGRGSNSPLHFGNGTRLTVT.

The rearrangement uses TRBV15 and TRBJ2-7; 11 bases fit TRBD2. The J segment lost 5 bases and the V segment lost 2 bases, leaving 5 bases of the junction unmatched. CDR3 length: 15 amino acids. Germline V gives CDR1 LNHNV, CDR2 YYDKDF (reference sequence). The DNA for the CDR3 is TGTGCCACCAGCAGATCTCTAGCGGGGGGTGACGAGCAGTACTTC. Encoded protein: CATSRSLAGGDEQYF.

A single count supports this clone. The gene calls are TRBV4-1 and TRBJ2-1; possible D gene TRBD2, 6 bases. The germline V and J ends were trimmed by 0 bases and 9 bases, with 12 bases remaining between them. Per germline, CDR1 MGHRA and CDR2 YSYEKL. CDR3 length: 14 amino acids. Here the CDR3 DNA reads TGCGCCAGCAGCCAAGAGACTAGTAGGGTTGAGCAGTTCTTC. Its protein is CASSQETSRVEQFF.

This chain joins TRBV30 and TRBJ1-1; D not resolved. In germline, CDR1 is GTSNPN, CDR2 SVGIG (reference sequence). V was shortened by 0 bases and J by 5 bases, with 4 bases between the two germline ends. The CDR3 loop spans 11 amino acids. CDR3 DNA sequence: TGTGCCTGGAGTGTACTTACTGAAGCTTTCTTT. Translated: CAWSVLTEAFF. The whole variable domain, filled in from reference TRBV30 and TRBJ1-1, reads SQTIHQWPATLVQPVGSPLSLECTVEGTSNPNLYWYRQAAGRGLQLLFYSVGIGQISSEVPQNLSASRPQDRQFILSSKKLLLSDSGFYLCAWSVLTEAFFGQGTRLTVV.

The CDR3 DNA sequence: TGTGCCAGCAATAAAGACAATGAGCAGTTCTTC. Translated: CASNKDNEQFF. The genes are TRBV2 and TRBJ2-1; D unresolved. Trimming shortened V by 7 bases and J by 5 bases, and 6 bases separated the two germline ends. The CDR3 contains 11 residues. Germline CDR1 is SNHLY and CDR2 is FYNNEI.

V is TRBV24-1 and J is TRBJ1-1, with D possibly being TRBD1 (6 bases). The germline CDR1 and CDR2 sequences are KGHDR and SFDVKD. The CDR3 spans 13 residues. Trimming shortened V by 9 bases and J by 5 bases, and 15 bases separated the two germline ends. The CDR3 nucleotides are TGTGCCACCTCCGATAGGGGGGAAACTGAAGCTTTCTTT. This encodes CATSDRGETEAFF.

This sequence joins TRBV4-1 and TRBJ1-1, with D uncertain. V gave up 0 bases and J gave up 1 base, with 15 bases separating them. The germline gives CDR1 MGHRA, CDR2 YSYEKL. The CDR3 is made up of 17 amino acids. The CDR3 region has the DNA TGCGCCAGCAGCCAAGATGGCCGGGGAGATTCGAACACTGAAGCTTTCTTT. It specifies CASSQDGRGDSNTEAFF.

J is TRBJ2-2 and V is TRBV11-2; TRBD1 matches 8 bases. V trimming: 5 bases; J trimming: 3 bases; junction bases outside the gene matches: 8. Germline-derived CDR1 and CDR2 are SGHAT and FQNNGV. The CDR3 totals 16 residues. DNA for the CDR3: TGTGCCAGCAGCCTAAGACAGGGGTTTGACACCGGGGAGCTGTTTTTT. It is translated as CASSLRQGFDTGELFF.

This CDR3 is CASSLDTAYEQYF. DNA for the CDR3: TGTGCCAGCAGCTTAGACACAGCCTACGAGCAGTACTTC. This sequence joins TRBV7-8 and TRBJ2-7, with D uncertain. This CDR3 has 13 amino acids. The germline CDR1 and CDR2 sequences are SGHVS and FQNEAQ. V was trimmed by 1 base and J by 2 bases, leaving 6 bases between them.

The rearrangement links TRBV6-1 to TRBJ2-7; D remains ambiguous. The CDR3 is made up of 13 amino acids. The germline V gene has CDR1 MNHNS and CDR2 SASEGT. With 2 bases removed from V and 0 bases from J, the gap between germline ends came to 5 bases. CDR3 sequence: CASSEWVSYEQYF. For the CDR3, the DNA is TGTGCCAGCAGTGAATGGGTCTCCTACGAGCAGTACTTC.

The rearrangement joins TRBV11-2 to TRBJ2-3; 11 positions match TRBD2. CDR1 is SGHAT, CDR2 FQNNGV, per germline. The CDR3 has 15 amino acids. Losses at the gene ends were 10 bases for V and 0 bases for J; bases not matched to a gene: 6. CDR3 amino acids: CATRLAGISTDTQYF. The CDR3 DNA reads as TGTGCCACTAGACTAGCGGGGATTAGCACAGATACGCAGTATTTT. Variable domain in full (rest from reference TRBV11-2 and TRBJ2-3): EAGVAQSPRYKIIEKRQSVAFWCNPISGHATLYWYQQILGQGPKLLIQFQNNGVVDDSQLPKDRFSAERLKGVDSTLKIQPAKLEDSAVYLCATRLAGISTDTQYFGPGTRLTVL.

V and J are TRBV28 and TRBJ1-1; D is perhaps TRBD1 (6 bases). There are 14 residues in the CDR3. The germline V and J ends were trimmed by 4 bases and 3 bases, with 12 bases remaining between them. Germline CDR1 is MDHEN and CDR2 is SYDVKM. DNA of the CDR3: TGTGCCAGCAGTTCGGACAGTCACTACACTGAAGCTTTCTTT. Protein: CASSSDSHYTEAFF.

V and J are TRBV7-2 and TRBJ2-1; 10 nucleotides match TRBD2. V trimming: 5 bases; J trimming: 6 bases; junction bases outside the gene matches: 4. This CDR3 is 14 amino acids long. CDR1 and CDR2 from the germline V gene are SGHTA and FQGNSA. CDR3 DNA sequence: TGTGCCAGCAGCACCGGGACTAGCGTCAATGAGCAGTTCTTC. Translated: CASSTGTSVNEQFF.